What follows describes a single TCR beta chain. The read ends 3 residues before the CDR3 terminus; that terminus is restored from the germline J gene. This record belongs to a study of Tregs in tolerant kidney transplant recipients. TCRdb's table, derived via immunoSEQ multiplex PCR, lists solely in-frame clones and lacks some. Reported are under 35,000 clones; the ten largest clones contain roughly 1.9%. The V and J ends lost 1 base and 2 bases respectively, with 7 bases between them. The CDR3 loop spans 14 amino acids. Germline assignment: CDR1 LNHDA and CDR2 SQIVND (reference sequence). Recipients received nonmyeloablative bone marrow transplants from related graft donors, with transient mixed chimerism.

The sample in question was CD4+ T cells from blood (PBMCs), obtained 24 months after the transplant. This TCR came from a human patient who received a combined kidney and bone marrow transplant. Some T cells may possibly be graft donor cells. The chain combines TRBV19 with TRBJ2-3; D ambiguous. The chain's CDR3 is CASSIVSTTDTQYF. CDR3 DNA, as far as it was read: TGTGCCAGTAGTATAGTTAGCACCACAGATACG.